This T cell receptor beta chain was retrieved from a study of T cell changes during pregnancy in multiple sclerosis. Method: immunoSEQ multiplex PCR; TCRdb's copy keeps in-frame clones and lacks some. Altogether some 49,000 clones are present, more than 85% being singletons, with the ten largest covering approximately 2.6%. The sequenced sample was CD8+ T cells from peripheral blood mononuclear cells, obtained in the second trimester of pregnancy. This sequence was found in a female donor with multiple sclerosis, enrolled in a pregnancy study.

DNA for the CDR3: TGTGCCAGCAGCTTAGAGCGACAGGGGGCGCTTGGCTACACCTTC. Translation gives CASSLERQGALGYTF. This rearrangement joins TRBV7-6 to TRBJ1-2; 10 nucleotides match TRBD1. CDR3 length: 15 amino acids. V was clipped by 1 base and J by 7 bases; unmatched bases: 6. CDR1 is SGHVS and CDR2 is FNYEAQ in the germline V gene.